These 6 T cell receptor beta chains originate from one sample sequenced in a study of memory CD4+ T cells and cytomegalovirus serostatus. The sort gate was single viable CD3+CD4+CD8-CD45RO+ cells for memory CD4+ T cells. TCRdb's table, derived via immunoSEQ multiplex PCR, lists solely in-frame clones and lacks some. The sample includes 40,000 to 55,000 clones, approximately 82% seen only once; the top ten take 1.5% to 2%. Sample: memory CD4+ T cells from blood. The receptors originated from an adult in good health and CMV-seropositive.

V gene TRBV28 combines with J gene TRBJ1-1; D is undetermined. V dropped 7 bases and J dropped 4 bases, with 7 bases sitting between them. The length of the CDR3 is 11 residues. From germline, CDR1 is MDHEN and CDR2 SYDVKM. The CDR3 is CASNKATEAFF. The CDR3 nucleotides are TGTGCCAGCAACAAGGCCACTGAAGCTTTCTTT.

This chain joins TRBV7-2 and TRBJ2-5; D is unresolved. This CDR3 is built from 15 residues. V was pared by 2 bases and J by 5 bases, with 15 bases between. Germline V gene sequence: CDR1 SGHTA, CDR2 FQGNSA. The CDR3 DNA reads TGTGCCAGCAGCTTATCCGGCTCGGCAGTTGAGACCCAGTACTTC. Amino acid sequence: CASSLSGSAVETQYF. Full variable domain (outside the CDR3, taken from reference TRBV7-2 and TRBJ2-5): GAGVSQSPSNKVTEKGKDVELRCDPISGHTALYWYRQSLGQGLEFLIYFQGNSAPDKSGLPSDRFSAERTGGSVSTLTIQRTQQEDSAVYLCASSLSGSAVETQYFGPGTRLLVL.

V usage is TRBV5-1 and J usage is TRBJ2-5, with D possibly called TRBD1 or TRBD2 (5 bases each). V lost 2 bases and J lost 0, with 14 bases in between. CDR1 and CDR2 (germline): SGHRS, YFSETQ. The CDR3 runs to 16 residues. In nucleotides, the CDR3 is TGCGCCAGCAGCTTCATGACTGGGACGTACCAAGAGACCCAGTACTTC. This gives the protein CASSFMTGTYQETQYF.

The chain combines TRBV2 with TRBJ2-7; possibly TRBD2 for D (5 bases). This CDR3 is 13 amino acids long. The V and J ends lost 4 bases and 7 bases respectively, with 14 bases between them. Germline V gene data show CDR1 as SNHLY and CDR2 as FYNNEI. This CDR3 is CASSVIDSGEQYF. The CDR3 DNA is TGTGCCAGCAGTGTGATCGACTCGGGAGAGCAGTACTTC.

As DNA, the CDR3 is TGTGCCAGCAGCCGAACAGGGGGCTCGAACACTGAAGCTTTCTTT. Encoded protein: CASSRTGGSNTEAFF. The gene calls are TRBV7-3 and TRBJ1-1; TRBD1 agrees at 9 bases. V was pared by 5 bases and J by 1 base, with 5 bases of the junction left unmatched. The CDR3 is 15 residues long. Germline V gives CDR1 SGHTA, CDR2 FQGTGA.

The V call is TRBV9, the J call TRBJ2-7; TRBD1 matches at 7 bases. Germline V CDR1 and CDR2: SGDLS, YYNGEE. The trim removed 4 bases at V and 2 bases at J, leaving 9 bases unmatched. This CDR3 is 15 amino acids long. CDR3 coding DNA: TGTGCCAGCAGCTCTGCCACAGGGGCCCCCTACGAGCAGTACTTC. This encodes CASSSATGAPYEQYF.